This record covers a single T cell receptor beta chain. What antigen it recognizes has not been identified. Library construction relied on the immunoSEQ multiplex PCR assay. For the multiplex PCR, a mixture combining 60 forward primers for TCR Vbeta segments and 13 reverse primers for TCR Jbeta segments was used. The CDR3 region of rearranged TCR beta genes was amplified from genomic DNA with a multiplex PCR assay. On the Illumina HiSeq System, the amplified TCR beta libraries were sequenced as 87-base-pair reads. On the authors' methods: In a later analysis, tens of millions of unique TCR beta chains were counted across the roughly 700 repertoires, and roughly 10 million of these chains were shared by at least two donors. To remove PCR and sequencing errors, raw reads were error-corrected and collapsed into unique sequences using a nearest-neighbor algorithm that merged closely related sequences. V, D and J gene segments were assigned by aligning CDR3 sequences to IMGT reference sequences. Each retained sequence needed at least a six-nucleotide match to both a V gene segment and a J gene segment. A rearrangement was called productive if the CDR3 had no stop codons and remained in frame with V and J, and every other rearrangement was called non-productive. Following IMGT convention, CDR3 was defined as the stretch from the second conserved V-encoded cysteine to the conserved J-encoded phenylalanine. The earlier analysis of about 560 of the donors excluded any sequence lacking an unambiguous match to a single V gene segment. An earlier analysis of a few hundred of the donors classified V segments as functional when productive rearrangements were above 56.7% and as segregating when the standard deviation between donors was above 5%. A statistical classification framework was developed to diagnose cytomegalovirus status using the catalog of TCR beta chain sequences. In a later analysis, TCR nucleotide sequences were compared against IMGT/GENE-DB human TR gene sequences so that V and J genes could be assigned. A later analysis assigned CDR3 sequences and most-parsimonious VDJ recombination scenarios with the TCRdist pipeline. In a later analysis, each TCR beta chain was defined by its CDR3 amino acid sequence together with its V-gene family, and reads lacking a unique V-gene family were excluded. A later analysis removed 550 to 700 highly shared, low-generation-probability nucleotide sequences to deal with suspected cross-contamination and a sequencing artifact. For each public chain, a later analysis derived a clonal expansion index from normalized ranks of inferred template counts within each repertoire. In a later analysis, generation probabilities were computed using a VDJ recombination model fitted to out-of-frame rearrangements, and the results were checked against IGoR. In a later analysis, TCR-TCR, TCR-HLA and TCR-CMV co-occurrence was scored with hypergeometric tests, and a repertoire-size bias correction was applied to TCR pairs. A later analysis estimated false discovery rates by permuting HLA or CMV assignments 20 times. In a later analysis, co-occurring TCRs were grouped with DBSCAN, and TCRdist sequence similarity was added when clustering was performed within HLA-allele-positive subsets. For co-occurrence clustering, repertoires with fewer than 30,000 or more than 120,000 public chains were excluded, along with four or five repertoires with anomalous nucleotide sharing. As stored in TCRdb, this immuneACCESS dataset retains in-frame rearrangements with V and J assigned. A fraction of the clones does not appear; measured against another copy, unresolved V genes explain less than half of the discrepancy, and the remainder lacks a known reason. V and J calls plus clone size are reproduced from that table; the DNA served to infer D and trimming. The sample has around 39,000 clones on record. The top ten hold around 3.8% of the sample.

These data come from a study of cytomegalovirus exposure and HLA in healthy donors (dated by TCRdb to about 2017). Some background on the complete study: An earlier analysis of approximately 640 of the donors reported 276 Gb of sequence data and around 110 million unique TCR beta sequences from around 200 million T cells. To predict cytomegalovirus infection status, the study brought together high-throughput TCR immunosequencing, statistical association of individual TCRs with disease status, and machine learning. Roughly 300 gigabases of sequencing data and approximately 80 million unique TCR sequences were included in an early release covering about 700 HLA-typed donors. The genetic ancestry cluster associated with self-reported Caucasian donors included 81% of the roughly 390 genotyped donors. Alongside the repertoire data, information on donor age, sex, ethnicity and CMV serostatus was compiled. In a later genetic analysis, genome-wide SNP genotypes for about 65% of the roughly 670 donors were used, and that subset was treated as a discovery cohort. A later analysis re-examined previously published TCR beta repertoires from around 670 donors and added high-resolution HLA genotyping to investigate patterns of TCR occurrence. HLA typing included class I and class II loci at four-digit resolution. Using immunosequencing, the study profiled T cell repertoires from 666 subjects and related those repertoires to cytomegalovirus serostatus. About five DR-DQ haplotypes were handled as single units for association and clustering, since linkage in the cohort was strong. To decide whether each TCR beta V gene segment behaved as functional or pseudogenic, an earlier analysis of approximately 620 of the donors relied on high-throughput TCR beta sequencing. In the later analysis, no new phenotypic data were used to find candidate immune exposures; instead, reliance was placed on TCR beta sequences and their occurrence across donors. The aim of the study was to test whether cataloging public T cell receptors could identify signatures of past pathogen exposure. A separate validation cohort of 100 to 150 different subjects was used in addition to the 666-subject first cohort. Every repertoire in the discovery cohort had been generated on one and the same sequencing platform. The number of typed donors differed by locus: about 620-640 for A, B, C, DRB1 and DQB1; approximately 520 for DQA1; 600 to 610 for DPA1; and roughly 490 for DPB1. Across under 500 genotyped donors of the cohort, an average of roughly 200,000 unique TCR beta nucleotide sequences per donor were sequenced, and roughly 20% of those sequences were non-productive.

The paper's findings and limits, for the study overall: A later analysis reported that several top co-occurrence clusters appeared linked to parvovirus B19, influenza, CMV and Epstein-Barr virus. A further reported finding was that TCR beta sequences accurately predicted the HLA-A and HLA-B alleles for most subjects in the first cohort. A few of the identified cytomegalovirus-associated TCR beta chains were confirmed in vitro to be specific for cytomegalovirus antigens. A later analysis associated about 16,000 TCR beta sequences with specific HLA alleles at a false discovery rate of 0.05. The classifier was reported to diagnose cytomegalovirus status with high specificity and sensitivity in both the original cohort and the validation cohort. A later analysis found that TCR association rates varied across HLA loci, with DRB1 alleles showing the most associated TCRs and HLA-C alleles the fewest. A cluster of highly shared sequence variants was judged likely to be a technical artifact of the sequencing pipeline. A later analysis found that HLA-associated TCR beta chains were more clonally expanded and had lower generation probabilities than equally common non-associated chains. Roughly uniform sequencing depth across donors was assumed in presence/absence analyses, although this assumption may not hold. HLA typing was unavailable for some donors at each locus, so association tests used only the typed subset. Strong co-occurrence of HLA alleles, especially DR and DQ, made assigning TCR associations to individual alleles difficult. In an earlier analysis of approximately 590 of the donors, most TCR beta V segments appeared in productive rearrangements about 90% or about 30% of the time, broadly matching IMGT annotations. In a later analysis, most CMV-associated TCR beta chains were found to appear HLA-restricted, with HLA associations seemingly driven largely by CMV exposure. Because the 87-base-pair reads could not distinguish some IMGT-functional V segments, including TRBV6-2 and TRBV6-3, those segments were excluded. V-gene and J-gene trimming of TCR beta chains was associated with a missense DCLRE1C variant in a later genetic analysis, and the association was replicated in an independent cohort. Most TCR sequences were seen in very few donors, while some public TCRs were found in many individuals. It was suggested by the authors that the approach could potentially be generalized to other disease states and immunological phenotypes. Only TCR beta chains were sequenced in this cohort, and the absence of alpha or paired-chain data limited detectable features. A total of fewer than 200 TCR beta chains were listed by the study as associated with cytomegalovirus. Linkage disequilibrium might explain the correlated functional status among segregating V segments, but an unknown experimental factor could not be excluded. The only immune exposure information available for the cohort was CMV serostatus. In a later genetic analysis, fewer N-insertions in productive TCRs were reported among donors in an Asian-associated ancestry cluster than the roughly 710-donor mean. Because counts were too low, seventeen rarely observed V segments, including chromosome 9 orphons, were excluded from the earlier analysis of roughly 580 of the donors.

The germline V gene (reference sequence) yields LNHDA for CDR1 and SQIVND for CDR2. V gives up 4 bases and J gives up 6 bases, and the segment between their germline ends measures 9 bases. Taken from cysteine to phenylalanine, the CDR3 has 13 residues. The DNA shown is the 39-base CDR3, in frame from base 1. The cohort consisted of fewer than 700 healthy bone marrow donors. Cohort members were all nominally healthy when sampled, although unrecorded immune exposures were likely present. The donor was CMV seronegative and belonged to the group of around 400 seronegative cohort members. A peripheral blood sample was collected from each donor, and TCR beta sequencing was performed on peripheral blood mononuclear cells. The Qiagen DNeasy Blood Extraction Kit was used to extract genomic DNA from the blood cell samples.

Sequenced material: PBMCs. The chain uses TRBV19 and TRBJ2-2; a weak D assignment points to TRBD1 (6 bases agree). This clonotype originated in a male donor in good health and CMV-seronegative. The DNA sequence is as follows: TGTGCCAGTAGTAAAGGGGGAGCCGGGGAGCTGTTTTTT. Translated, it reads CASSKGGAGELFF.